This T cell receptor beta chain was captured by sequencing in a study of shared clonotypes between healthy human individuals (dated by TCRdb to the early 2020s). Background on the whole study: Three men and a couple of women, aged 18 to 49 years, made up the cohort. For each donor, CD4 naive and CD4 memory were each given three plates, CD8 naive was given two plates, and CD8 memory was given one plate. Different laboratories and diverse techniques were used to prepare libraries and sequence TCR repertoires, to increase sequencing depth and limit assay-specific biases. Leukapheresis yielded between about 0.94 and 9.5 billion PBMCs per donor. To estimate repertoire size and how much clonotypes are shared between individuals, the study performed deep sequencing of blood TCR repertoires from about five healthy adults. Results and caveats for the whole study, not just this receptor: The small number of donors limited the genetic and exposure-history diversity represented. Estimated clonotype richness was generally larger for naive than for memory subsets. Rarefaction of sorted-subset datasets indicated incomplete sequencing despite the large sequencing depth. Sampling was restricted to blood, and TCR repertoires in tissues likely differ from the TCR repertoires found in blood. When several donors were compared, the shared fraction of clonotypes was around 5% for naive CD4, 3.5% to 4% for naive CD8, roughly 2.5% for memory CD4, and approximately 0.4% for memory CD8. Compared with non-shared clonotypes, clonotypes shared by all four sorted-subset donors had higher generation probabilities. Pairwise subsampling led to the expectation that sequencing depth would affect the degree of clonotype sharing among donors.

Looking up the germline V gene yields CDR1 LGHNA and CDR2 YNFKEQ. V loses 0 bases, J loses 1 base, and the germline ends lie 9 bases apart. The CDR3, cysteine through phenylalanine, is 15 amino acids long. Only the CDR3 portion is preserved as DNA: 45 bases, with reading frame beginning at the first base. The donors were healthy, HIV-negative adults with no recently reported acute infections or vaccinations. Every donor was a Caucasian adult residing in Nashville, Tennessee, USA. CD4+ T cells were enriched by magnetic negative selection, after which naive cells were positively selected on CD45RA and the negative fraction was taken as the memory subset. Blood was obtained by leukapheresis, after which PBMCs were separated by Ficoll-Histopaque density gradient centrifugation and cryopreserved in liquid nitrogen vapor phase. Analytical flow cytometry was used to check the purity and quantity of each magnetically sorted T cell population. Genomic DNA was isolated from each sorted fraction and quantified by UV absorbance on a Nanodrop 2000c.

Concerning this clone itself: Its specific antigen is unknown. No base quality information exists; no much larger clone differs at one position.

TCR CDR3 regions were amplified from genomic DNA by multiplex PCR using the deep immunoSEQ assay. For each cell subset, the extracted genomic DNA was distributed evenly across all wells of several immunoSEQ 96-well plates, and each plate served as one replicate. For sorted subsets, each replicate PCR was loaded with about 200 ng genomic DNA, equivalent to 25,000 to 35,000 T cell genomes. The purified libraries were quantified using a Qubit 3.0 fluorometer, sized with a Bioanalyzer 2100, and then quantified again using the KAPA Library Quantification kit. Every immunoSEQ 96-well plate was sequenced on a dedicated single-read 150-cycle Illumina NextSeq 550 flow cell. Processing in the source paper ran as follows. Because only junctional sequences without quality scores were contained in the immunoSEQ output, filtering matching that applied to full-length reads could not be performed. To assign V/J genes and CDR3, sequences were annotated against IMGT germline references using PyIR, a Python wrapper for IgBLAST v1.9. Reads were removed for weak V/J assignments (E-value above 1e-6), missing CDR3, stop codons, out-of-frame junctions, or ambiguous translated residues. A V3J clonotype was defined by an identical inferred V gene, J gene, and CDR3 amino acid sequence. Percentage overlap between repertoires was computed as shared unique clonotypes divided by the size of the smaller repertoire. RTK rarefaction, the Chao1 estimator, and Recon v2.1 estimates of unobserved clonotypes were used to assess repertoire richness. Generation probabilities were computed with OLGA for all TCRbeta clonotypes obtained by the gDNA method from several donors. TCRdb re-hosts the immuneACCESS table, in-frame sequences only. Its copies lack some clones; in the studies checked, an unresolved V gene accounts for under half of them, and the cause for the rest is not known. That table is the source of V, J and clone size, and D and trimming were worked out from the DNA. The sample records more than 900,000 clones, 70% to 80% of which are singletons. The ten biggest clones cover roughly 0.62% of the sample.

The sequence is built from TRBV4-2 and TRBJ1-1; tentative D gene TRBD1, with 5 bases matching. Sequenced: memory CD4+ T cells from PBMCs. The cell subset or site tag for this specimen amounts to: CD45RA-negative fraction. This TCR was sampled from a man between 18 and 35 years old in good health. Some clones in this sample may be carry-over from other donors' samples. The CDR3 has the sequence CASSQESGWNTEAFF. The nucleotide sequence is given as TGTGCCAGCAGCCAAGAGTCAGGGTGGAACACTGAAGCTTTCTTT.